One and the same sample provided the 14 T cell receptor beta chains below, sequenced in a study of blood T cells in healthy people across ages. Sample-barcoded 5' priming and a J-beta primer mix drove a second PCR of about 6 to 12 cycles. MiXCR was run by TCRdb on the 5' RACE reads, yielding one entry per CDR3 protein. The profile shows about 900,000 distinct CDR3 sequences, roughly 43% of them singletons. Sequencing input: blood. These receptors all stem from a man aged 25 to 45 in good health.

There are a few counts of this clonotype. Written as DNA, the CDR3 is TGTGCCACCAGTGATACTAATGAAAAACTGTTTTTT. This gives the protein CATSDTNEKLFF. The rearrangement joins TRBV24-1 to TRBJ1-4; D remains unclear. This CDR3 is 12 amino acids long. In germline, CDR1 is KGHDR, CDR2 SFDVKD. Trimming cost V 3 bases and J 2 bases, with 0 bases left between them.

The chain couples TRBV2 to TRBJ2-7; 7 nucleotides agree with TRBD1. With 6 bases clipped from V and 3 bases from J, the junction kept 8 bases outside the gene matches. CDR1 and CDR2 from the germline V gene are SNHLY and FYNNEI. The CDR3 is made up of 14 amino acids. Written as DNA, the CDR3 is TGTGCCAGCAGGGCCCCGACAGGGAGCTACGAGCAGTACTTC. Translated: CASRAPTGSYEQYF.

This clonotype showed up many times. The chain carries TRBV10-3 and TRBJ2-5, with D possibly matching TRBD2 (5 bases). CDR3 length: 11 amino acids. V was trimmed by 4 bases and J by 5 bases, leaving 5 bases between them. Per germline, CDR1 ENHRY and CDR2 SYGVKD. CDR3 nucleotides: TGTGCCATCAGTGGCGGGGAGACCCAGTACTTC. Its translation: CAISGGETQYF.

The V and J genes are TRBV29-1 and TRBJ2-1; possible D gene TRBD2, 5 bases. Germline V CDR1 and CDR2: SQVTM, ANQGSEA. This CDR3 has 12 residues. The V gene lost 7 bases and the J gene lost 10 bases, with 17 bases spanning the gap. CDR3 sequence: CSAQRFGEEQFF. Written as DNA, the CDR3 is TGCAGCGCCCAACGGTTCGGGGAGGAGCAGTTCTTC.

This clonotype was observed a few times. The V gene is TRBV6-5, the J gene TRBJ1-1; perhaps TRBD1 as D (5 bases). CDR3 length equals 14 residues. V was clipped by 6 bases and J by 3 bases, with 14 bases between them. From germline, CDR1 is MNHEY and CDR2 SVGAGI. The CDR3 spells CASSLDSSHTEAFF. The CDR3 DNA is TGTGCCAGCAGCCTTGACAGCTCGCACACTGAAGCTTTCTTT.

On this clonotype itself: The junction and the germline gene differ at one end; a read error may be behind it. J is TRBJ2-3 and V is TRBV9; 11 bases are a match to TRBD2. Germline CDR1 reads SGDLS; CDR2 reads YYNGEE. The CDR3 contains 16 residues. CDR3 region: CASSRTLAGAEDTRYF. CDR3 nucleotides: TGTGCCAGCAGCCGAACACTAGCGGGGGCCGAAGATACGCGGTATTTT. Full variable domain (outside the CDR3, taken from reference TRBV9 and TRBJ2-3): DSGVTQTPKHLITATGQRVTLRCSPRSGDLSVYWYQQSLDQGLQFLIQYYNGEERAKGNILERFSAQQFPDLHSELNLSSLELGDSALYFCASSRTLAGAEDTRYFGPGTRLTVL.

In the case of this clonotype: One junction end disagrees with the germline gene, perhaps due to a read error. The chain joins TRBV9 to TRBJ2-3; D gene uncertain. CDR1 and CDR2 from the germline V gene are SGDLS and YYNGEE. The CDR3 loop spans 13 amino acids. Here the CDR3 reads CVSSPGGTDTQYF. The CDR3 DNA reads TGTGTCAGCAGCCCGGGCGGCACAGATACGCAGTATTTT.

V gene TRBV7-2 combines with J gene TRBJ2-7; 12 bases fit TRBD2. The CDR3 consists of 16 residues. Germline V gene data show CDR1 as SGHTA and CDR2 as FQGNSA. The J segment lost 2 bases and the V segment lost 5 bases, leaving 7 bases of the junction unmatched. This CDR3 is CASSRGLAGLTYEQYF. The DNA for the CDR3 is TGTGCCAGCAGCCGAGGACTAGCGGGACTGACCTACGAGCAGTACTTC.

V usage is TRBV4-1 and J usage is TRBJ2-7; the match to TRBD1 covers 9 bases. The V and J ends lost 0 bases and 3 bases, in that order; junction bases with no gene match: 3. Germline CDR1 is MGHRA and CDR2 is YSYEKL. The CDR3 has 15 amino acids. CDR3 sequence: CASSQETGGYYEQYF. The CDR3 bases are TGCGCCAGCAGCCAAGAAACAGGGGGCTACTACGAGCAGTACTTC.

The chain links TRBV15 to TRBJ2-5, with 9 bases identical to TRBD2. Looked up from germline, CDR1 is LNHNV and CDR2 is YYDKDF (reference sequence). J lost 2 bases, V lost 7 bases, and 2 bases had no gene match. This CDR3 spans 13 amino acids. In DNA form, the CDR3 reads TGTGCCACCAAGACTAGCGGTCAAGAGACCCAGTACTTC. It specifies CATKTSGQETQYF.

This clonotype was detected a few times. The chain has TRBV7-8 and TRBJ2-5; 13 bases align to TRBD2. CDR1 SGHVS and CDR2 FQNEAQ come from the germline V gene. V lost 5 bases and J lost 2; bases outside the gene matches: 5. The CDR3 contains 16 residues. The CDR3: CASSARTSGGQETQYF. DNA of the CDR3: TGTGCCAGCAGCGCCAGGACTAGCGGGGGACAAGAGACCCAGTACTTC. Drawing the rest from reference TRBV7-8 and TRBJ2-5, the complete variable domain is GAGVSQSPRYKVAKRGQDVALRCDPISGHVSLFWYQQALGQGPEFLTYFQNEAQLDKSGLPSDRFFAERPEGSVSTLKIQRTQQEDSAVYLCASSARTSGGQETQYFGPGTRLLVL.

CDR3 region: CASSFDTQETQYF. The CDR3 coding sequence is TGTGCCAGCAGCTTCGACACCCAAGAGACCCAGTACTTC. J is TRBJ2-5 and V is TRBV7-9; D gene unclear. Germline V gives CDR1 SEHNR, CDR2 FQNEAQ (reference sequence). The CDR3 is made up of 13 amino acids. Trimming took off 3 bases at V and 1 base at J, with 6 bases between the two ends.

The chain carries TRBV13 and TRBJ1-1; D unresolved. Deletions cut 5 bases from V and 6 bases from J, with 34 bases between. The CDR3 is 20 amino acids. The V gene's germline CDR1 is PRHDT and CDR2 FYEKMQ (reference sequence). CDR3 sequence reads: CASSLAARTASYNSVSEAFF. CDR3 bases: TGTGCCAGCAGCCTAGCGGCGAGGACGGCTAGCTATAATTCGGTATCTGAAGCTTTCTTT.

The sample holds a few counts of this clonotype. The chain carries TRBV4-1 and TRBJ2-7, with D perhaps assigned TRBD1 or TRBD2 (5 bases each). Trimming took off 0 bases at V and 2 bases at J, with 11 bases between the two ends. CDR1 MGHRA and CDR2 YSYEKL come from the germline V gene. The CDR3 has 15 amino acids. The CDR3 reads CASSQEPGPPYEQYF. In DNA form, the CDR3 reads TGCGCCAGCAGCCAAGAACCGGGACCCCCCTACGAGCAGTACTTC.